This passage covers 17 T cell receptor beta chains from one sample sequenced in a study of a mutant IDH1 vaccine in newly diagnosed glioma. These receptors are not linked to any known antigen. Noted time point: week 23, last vaccination. Each dose delivered 300 ug of mutant IDH1 20-mer peptide subcutaneously with imiquimod. Assay: immunoSEQ multiplex PCR; the TCRdb copy retains only in-frame clones and omits some. The profile shows approximately 81,000 clones, around 85% of them singletons. Sequences were derived from PBMCs, sampled from a glioma patient whose treatment included an IDH1 peptide vaccine. These receptors came from a man aged 30-40 years with glioma. Some clones in this sample may be carry-over from other donors' samples.

CDR3 nucleotides: TGTGCCAGCACCAAGCAGTGGAGCAATCAGCCCCAGCATTTT. Encoded protein: CASTKQWSNQPQHF. The V and J genes are TRBV6-1 and TRBJ1-5; D is ambiguous. Between the trimmed V and J ends, which lost 7 bases and 1 base, there was a span of 11 bases. The CDR3 contains 14 residues. Germline CDR1 and CDR2: MNHNS and SASEGT.

The chain recombines TRBV28 with TRBJ1-3; D is unresolved. V was trimmed by 4 bases and J by 10 bases, leaving 23 bases between them. The V gene's germline CDR1 is MDHEN and CDR2 SYDVKM. This CDR3 contains 16 residues. In DNA form, the CDR3 reads TGTGCCAGCAGTTCCTTACGGACGGCCCCGGCGGGGACCATATATTTT. This codes for CASSSLRTAPAGTIYF.

This chain connects TRBV6-1 to TRBJ1-4; possible D gene TRBD1, 5 bases. Trimming removed 6 bases from V and 3 bases from J, with 8 bases in between. Per germline, CDR1 MNHNS and CDR2 SASEGT. There are 13 residues in the CDR3. As DNA, the CDR3 is TGTGCCAGCAGCAGGGACTCTAATGAAAAACTGTTTTTT. This sequence encodes CASSRDSNEKLFF.

The chain employs TRBV5-4 and TRBJ1-4, with D possibly being TRBD1 (5 bases). V was trimmed by 0 bases and J by 2 bases, leaving 14 bases between them. The CDR3 is 17 residues long. Germline V gives CDR1 SGHNT, CDR2 YYREEE (reference sequence). The CDR3 reads CASSLAGAGATNEKLFF. DNA of the CDR3: TGTGCCAGCAGCTTGGCTGGGGCAGGTGCGACTAATGAAAAACTGTTTTTT. The full variable domain, rest sourced from reference TRBV5-4 and TRBJ1-4, is ETGVTQSPTHLIKTRGQQVTLRCSSQSGHNTVSWYQQALGQGPQFIFQYYREEENGRGNFPPRFSGLQFPNYSSELNVNALELDDSALYLCASSLAGAGATNEKLFFGSGTQLSVL.

The J gene is TRBJ1-5, the V gene TRBV2; possible D gene TRBD1, 5 bases. Trimming shortened V by 5 bases and J by 5 bases, and 10 bases separated the two germline ends. This CDR3 has 13 amino acids. CDR1 is SNHLY, CDR2 FYNNEI, per germline. The CDR3 loop is CASSYQGDQPQHF. CDR3 bases: TGTGCCAGCAGTTATCAGGGAGATCAGCCCCAGCATTTT.

This chain joins TRBV4-2 and TRBJ1-2; D uncertain. Deletions cut 1 base from V and 8 bases from J, with 11 bases between. The length of the CDR3 is 13 residues. From germline, CDR1 is LGHNA and CDR2 YNFKEQ. CDR3 DNA: TGTGCCAGCAGCCAAGCCTCAAGCAGGGGCTACACCTTC. Translated, it gives CASSQASSRGYTF.

V usage is TRBV10-3 and J usage is TRBJ2-5, with no clear D. This CDR3 is 13 amino acids long. The V gene's germline CDR1 is ENHRY and CDR2 SYGVKD. Trimming cost V 0 bases and J 5 bases, with 7 bases left between them. The CDR3 here is CAISESGSETQYF. For the CDR3, the DNA is TGTGCCATCAGTGAGTCAGGCTCGGAGACCCAGTACTTC.

This chain connects TRBV5-4 to TRBJ1-5; 9 bases line up with TRBD1. The CDR3 loop spans 17 amino acids. Unmatched junction bases numbered 5, after V lost 0 bases and J lost 1 base. Germline loops: CDR1 SGHNT, CDR2 YYREEE (reference sequence). The CDR3 DNA follows: TGTGCCAGCAGCTTGGACGCGGGACAGGGAAGCAATCAGCCCCAGCATTTT. This codes for CASSLDAGQGSNQPQHF.

This chain links TRBV9 with TRBJ1-1, with D hard to call. There are 14 residues in the CDR3. The V end was cut by 3 bases, the J end by 3 bases, with 12 bases between. Looked up from germline, CDR1 is SGDLS and CDR2 is YYNGEE. The CDR3 spells CASSAAPGDTEAFF. The CDR3 region has the DNA TGTGCCAGCAGCGCGGCCCCTGGGGACACTGAAGCTTTCTTT.

The rearrangement uses TRBV6-1 and TRBJ1-1, with no clear D. Germline-derived CDR1 and CDR2 are MNHNS and SASEGT. This CDR3 has 13 amino acids. The V and J ends lost 8 bases and 0 bases respectively, with 10 bases between them. CDR3: CASLFAVNTEAFF. CDR3 in DNA: TGTGCCAGCTTATTCGCCGTGAACACTGAAGCTTTCTTT.

The V call is TRBV18, the J call TRBJ1-2; no clear D gene. From germline, CDR1 is KGHSH and CDR2 LQKENI. The V end was cut by 3 bases, the J end by 4 bases, with 18 bases between. This CDR3 has 16 amino acids. CDR3 DNA: TGTGCCAGCTCACCGGGGAGGGCAGGAGCCTTCTATGGCTACACCTTC. This translates into CASSPGRAGAFYGYTF.

The chain has TRBV13 and TRBJ1-6; D is uncertain. Germline CDR1 and CDR2: PRHDT and FYEKMQ (reference sequence). Trimming shortened V by 0 bases and J by 6 bases, and 6 bases separated the two germline ends. The CDR3 spans 14 residues. The CDR3 spells CASSLGESNSPLHF. CDR3 DNA sequence: TGTGCCAGCAGCTTAGGCGAATCTAATTCACCCCTCCACTTT. Drawing the rest from reference TRBV13 and TRBJ1-6, the complete variable domain is AAGVIQSPRHLIKEKRETATLKCYPIPRHDTVYWYQQGPGQDPQFLISFYEKMQSDKGSIPDRFSAQQFSDYHSELNMSSLELGDSALYFCASSLGESNSPLHFGNGTRLTVT.

This clone was counted a few times. The V gene is TRBV5-1, the J gene TRBJ1-1, with TRBD1 as a possible D gene (5 bases). The germline V gene has CDR1 SGHRS and CDR2 YFSETQ. Trimming pared 4 bases from V and 1 base from J, leaving 11 bases between. The CDR3 length is 14 residues. For the CDR3, the DNA is TGCGCCAGCAGCCGGGCAACAGGGAACACTGAAGCTTTCTTT. Its protein product is CASSRATGNTEAFF.

This chain links TRBV6-4 with TRBJ2-3; 8 bases are shared with TRBD2. This CDR3 region has 15 residues. Germline loops: CDR1 MRHNA, CDR2 SNTAGT. J was trimmed by 0 bases and V by 4 bases; bases with no gene match: 3. The CDR3: CASSAASGSTDTQYF. In nucleotides, the CDR3 is TGTGCCAGCAGTGCCGCTAGCGGGAGCACAGATACGCAGTATTTT.

The chain couples TRBV7-9 to TRBJ2-5; TRBD2 matches at 10 bases. CDR3 length: 16 amino acids. V lost 5 bases to trimming and J lost 4 bases; unmatched junction nucleotides: 10. Germline-derived CDR1 and CDR2 are SEHNR and FQNEAQ (reference sequence). CDR3 bases: TGTGCCAGCAGCCCGATTCGACTAGCGGGCTCAGAGACCCAGTACTTC. Translated: CASSPIRLAGSETQYF.

The chain employs TRBV30 and TRBJ1-3; D unclear. Looked up from germline, CDR1 is GTSNPN and CDR2 is SVGIG (reference sequence). This CDR3 contains 11 residues. Trimming pared 4 bases from V and 3 bases from J, leaving 4 bases between. CDR3 amino acids: CAWNLGNTIYF. The CDR3 DNA reads TGTGCCTGGAACCTTGGAAACACCATATATTTT.

This sequence joins TRBV20-1 and TRBJ2-7, with unresolved D. CDR3 length equals 11 residues. Germline V gives CDR1 DFQATT, CDR2 SNEGSKA (reference sequence). Trimming removed 4 bases from V and 3 bases from J, with 7 bases in between. The CDR3: CSATRSYEQYF. The CDR3 DNA is TGCAGTGCTACTAGGAGCTACGAGCAGTACTTC.